This T cell receptor beta chain was identified during a study of blood T cell repertoires in COVID-19. Germline V gives CDR1 MNHEY, CDR2 SVGAGI. The germline V and J ends were trimmed by 0 bases and 8 bases, with 13 bases remaining between them. There are 15 residues in the CDR3. TCRdb's table, derived via immunoSEQ multiplex PCR, lists solely in-frame clones and lacks some. There are over 300,000 clones in the sample; around 85% occur only once, and around 6.9% lies in the top ten. The chain combines TRBV6-5 with TRBJ1-4, with D hard to call. Sequenced material: peripheral blood. This clonotype was obtained from a human donor in a cohort sampled during active COVID-19. The CDR3 here is CASSYSIGGQEKLFF. CDR3 coding DNA: TGTGCCAGCAGTTACTCGATTGGAGGGCAAGAAAAACTGTTTTTT.